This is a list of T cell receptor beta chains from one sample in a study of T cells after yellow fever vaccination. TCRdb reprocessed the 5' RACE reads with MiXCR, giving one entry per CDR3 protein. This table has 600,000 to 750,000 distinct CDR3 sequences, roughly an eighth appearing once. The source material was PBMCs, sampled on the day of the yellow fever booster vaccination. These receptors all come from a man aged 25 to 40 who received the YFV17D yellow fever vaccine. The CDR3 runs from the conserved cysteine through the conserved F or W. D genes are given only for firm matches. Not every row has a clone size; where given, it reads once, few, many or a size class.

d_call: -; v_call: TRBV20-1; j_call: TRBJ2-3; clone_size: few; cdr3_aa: CSAEGEIASNTQYF; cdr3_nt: TGCAGTGCCGAGGGGGAGATAGCATCCAACACGCAGTATTTT
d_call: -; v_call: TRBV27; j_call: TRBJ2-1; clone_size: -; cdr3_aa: CASSLPGPTNEQFF; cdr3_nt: TGTGCCAGCAGTCTCCCCGGGCCAACTAATGAGCAGTTCTTC
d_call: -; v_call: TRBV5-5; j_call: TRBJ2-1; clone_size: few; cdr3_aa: CASSWAGNNEQFF; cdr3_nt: TGTGCCAGCAGCTGGGCAGGGAACAATGAGCAGTTCTTC
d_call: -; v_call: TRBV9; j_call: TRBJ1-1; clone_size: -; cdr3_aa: CASSVEIFTEAFF; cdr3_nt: TGTGCCAGCAGCGTAGAGATTTTCACTGAAGCTTTCTTT
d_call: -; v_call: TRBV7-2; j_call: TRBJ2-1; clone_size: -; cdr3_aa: CASSLSRGINNEQFF; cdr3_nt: TGTGCCAGCAGCTTATCACGGGGGATTAACAATGAGCAGTTCTTC
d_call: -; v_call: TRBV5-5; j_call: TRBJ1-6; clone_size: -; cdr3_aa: CASSFGPSSYNSPLHF; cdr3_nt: TGTGCCAGCAGCTTCGGACCGAGCTCCTATAATTCACCCCTCCACTTT
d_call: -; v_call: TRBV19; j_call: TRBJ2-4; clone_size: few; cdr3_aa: CASSIAAAKNIQYF; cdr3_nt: TGTGCCAGTAGTATAGCGGCAGCCAAAAACATTCAGTACTTC
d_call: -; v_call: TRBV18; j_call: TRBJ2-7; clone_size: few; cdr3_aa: CASSLTRVLYEQYF; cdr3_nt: TGTGCCAGCTCACTTACTCGGGTCCTCTACGAGCAGTACTTC
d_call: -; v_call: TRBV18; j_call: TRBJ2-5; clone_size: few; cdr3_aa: CASSPPTNSGRPTQYF; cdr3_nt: TGTGCCAGCTCACCGCCTACCAATTCGGGGCGGCCGACCCAGTACTTC
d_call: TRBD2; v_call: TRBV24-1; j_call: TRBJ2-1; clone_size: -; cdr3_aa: CATSDFVMTSSSYNEQFF; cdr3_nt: TGTGCCACCAGTGATTTCGTGATGACTAGCAGCTCCTACAATGAGCAGTTCTTC
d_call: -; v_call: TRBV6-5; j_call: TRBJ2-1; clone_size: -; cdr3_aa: CASSYRWGEQFF; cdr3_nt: TGTGCCAGCAGTTACCGATGGGGTGAGCAGTTCTTC
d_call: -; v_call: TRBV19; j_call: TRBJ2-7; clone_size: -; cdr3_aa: CASRDPGSYEQYF; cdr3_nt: TGTGCCAGTAGGGATCCGGGTAGTTACGAGCAGTACTTC
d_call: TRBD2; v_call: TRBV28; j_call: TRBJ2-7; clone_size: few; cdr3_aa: CASSLTSGSIGYEQYF; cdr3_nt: TGTGCCAGCAGTTTGACTAGCGGGAGTATAGGCTACGAGCAGTACTTC
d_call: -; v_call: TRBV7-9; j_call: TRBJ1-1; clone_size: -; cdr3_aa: CASSPYSEAFF; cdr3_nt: TGTGCCAGCAGCCCCTACAGTGAAGCTTTCTTT
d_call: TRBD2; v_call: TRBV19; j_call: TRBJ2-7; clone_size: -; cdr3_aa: CASSPGRGNYEQYF; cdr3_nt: TGTGCCAGTAGTCCCGGGAGGGGGAATTACGAGCAGTACTTC
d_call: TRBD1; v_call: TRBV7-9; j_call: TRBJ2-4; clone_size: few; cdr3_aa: CASSPMGTGGNIQYF; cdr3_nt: TGTGCCAGCAGCCCGATGGGGACAGGAGGGAACATTCAGTACTTC
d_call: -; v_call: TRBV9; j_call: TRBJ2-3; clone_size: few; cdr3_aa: CASSVGLGGGTDTQYF; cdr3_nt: TGTGCCAGCAGCGTAGGATTGGGCGGGGGCACAGATACGCAGTATTTT
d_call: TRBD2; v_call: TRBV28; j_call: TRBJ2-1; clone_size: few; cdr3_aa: CASSYGRATQFF; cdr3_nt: TGTGCCAGCAGTTACGGGAGGGCCACGCAGTTCTTC
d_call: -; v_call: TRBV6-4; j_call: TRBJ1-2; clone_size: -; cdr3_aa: CASSVGPNYGYTF; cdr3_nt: TGTGCCAGCAGTGTTGGCCCTAACTATGGCTACACCTTC
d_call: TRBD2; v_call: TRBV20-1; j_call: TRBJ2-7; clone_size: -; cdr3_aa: CSASPLAGAAEQYF; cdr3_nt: TGCAGTGCTAGCCCCCTAGCGGGAGCGGCCGAGCAGTACTTC
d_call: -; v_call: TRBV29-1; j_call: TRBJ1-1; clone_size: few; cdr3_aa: CSAGYRTLTEAFF; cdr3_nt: TGCAGCGCTGGTTATAGGACCCTCACTGAAGCTTTCTTT